This TCR beta chain was profiled in a study of cytomegalovirus exposure and HLA in healthy donors. General study findings and limits: Relative to equally common others, HLA-associated TCR beta chains showed greater clonal expansion in a later analysis.

Amplification used 60 Vbeta primers and 13 Jbeta primers. Some clones are missing from TCRdb's copy, which holds only in-frame ones; the method was immunoSEQ multiplex PCR. The sample contains 150,000 to 180,000 clones, roughly three quarters of which appear only once. From germline, CDR1 is KGHSH and CDR2 LQKENI. The J segment lost 4 bases and the V segment lost 4 bases, leaving 4 bases of the junction unmatched. The length of the CDR3 is 14 residues. In regard to this clone: Its antigen is still unknown.

This chain links TRBV18 with TRBJ2-3; 8 bases agree with TRBD2. This TCR was sampled from a man aged 30 to 45 in good health and CMV-seropositive. Material: PBMCs. As DNA, the CDR3 is TGTGCCAGCTCACTACACGGGGGGGCAGATACGCAGTATTTT. Encoded protein: CASSLHGGADTQYF.